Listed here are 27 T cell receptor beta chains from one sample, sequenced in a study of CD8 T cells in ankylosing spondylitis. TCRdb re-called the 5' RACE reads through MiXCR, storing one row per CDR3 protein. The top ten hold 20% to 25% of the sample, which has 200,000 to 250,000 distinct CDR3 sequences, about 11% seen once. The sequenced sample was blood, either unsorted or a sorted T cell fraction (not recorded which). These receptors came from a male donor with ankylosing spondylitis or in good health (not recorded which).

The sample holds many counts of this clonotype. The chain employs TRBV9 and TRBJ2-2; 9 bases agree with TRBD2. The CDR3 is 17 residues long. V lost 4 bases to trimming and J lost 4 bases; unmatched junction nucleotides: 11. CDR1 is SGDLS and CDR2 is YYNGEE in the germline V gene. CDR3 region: CASSPRGLAGSTGELFF. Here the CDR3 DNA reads TGTGCCAGCAGCCCAAGGGGGCTAGCGGGGAGCACCGGGGAGCTGTTTTTT.

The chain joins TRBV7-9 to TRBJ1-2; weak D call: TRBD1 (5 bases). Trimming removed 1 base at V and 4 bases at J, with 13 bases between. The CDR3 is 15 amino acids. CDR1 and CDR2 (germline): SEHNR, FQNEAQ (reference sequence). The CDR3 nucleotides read TGTGCCAGCAGCTTAGAAGGGGACGCCGCCTATGGCTACACCTTC. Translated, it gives CASSLEGDAAYGYTF.

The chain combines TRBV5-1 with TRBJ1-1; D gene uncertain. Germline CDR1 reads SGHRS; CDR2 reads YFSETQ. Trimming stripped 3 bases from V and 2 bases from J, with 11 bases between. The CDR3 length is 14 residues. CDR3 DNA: TGCGCCAGCAGCTATGTCGTCCCTAACACTGAAGCTTTCTTT. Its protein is CASSYVVPNTEAFF.

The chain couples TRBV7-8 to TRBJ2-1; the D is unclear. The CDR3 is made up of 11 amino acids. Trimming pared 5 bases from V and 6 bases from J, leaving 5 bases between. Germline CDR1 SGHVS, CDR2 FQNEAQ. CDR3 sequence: CASSHPNEQFF. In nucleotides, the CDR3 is TGTGCCAGCAGCCATCCCAATGAGCAGTTCTTC.

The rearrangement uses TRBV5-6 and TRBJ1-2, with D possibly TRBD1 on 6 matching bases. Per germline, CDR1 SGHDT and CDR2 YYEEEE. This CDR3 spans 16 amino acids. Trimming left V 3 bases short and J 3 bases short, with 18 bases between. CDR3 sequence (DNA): TGTGCCAGCAGCTACACTGGGGACAATTCCCACTATGGCTACACCTTC. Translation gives CASSYTGDNSHYGYTF.

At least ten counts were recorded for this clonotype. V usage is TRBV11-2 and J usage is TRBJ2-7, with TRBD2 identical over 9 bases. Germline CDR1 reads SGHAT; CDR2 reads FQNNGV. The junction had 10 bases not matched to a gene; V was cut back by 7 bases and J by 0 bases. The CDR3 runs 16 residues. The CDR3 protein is CASTQMLAGSSYEQYF. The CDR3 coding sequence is TGTGCCAGCACCCAAATGCTAGCGGGGAGCTCCTACGAGCAGTACTTC.

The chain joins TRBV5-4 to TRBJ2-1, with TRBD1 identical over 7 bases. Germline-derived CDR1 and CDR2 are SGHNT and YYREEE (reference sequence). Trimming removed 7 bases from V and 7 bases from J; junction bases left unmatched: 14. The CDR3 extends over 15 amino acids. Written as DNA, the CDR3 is TGTGCCAGCGGACTGACAGGGCTAGTGGAAAATGAGCAGTTCTTC. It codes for CASGLTGLVENEQFF.

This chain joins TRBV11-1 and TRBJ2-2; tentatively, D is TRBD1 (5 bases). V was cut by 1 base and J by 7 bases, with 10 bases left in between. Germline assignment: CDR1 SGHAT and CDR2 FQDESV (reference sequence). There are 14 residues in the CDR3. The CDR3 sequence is CASSLDGADGELFF. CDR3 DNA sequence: TGTGCCAGCAGCTTAGATGGGGCGGACGGGGAGCTGTTTTTT. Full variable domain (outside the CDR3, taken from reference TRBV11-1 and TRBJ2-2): EAEVAQSPRYKITEKSQAVAFWCDPISGHATLYWYRQILGQGPELLVQFQDESVVDDSQLPKDRFSAERLKGVDSTLKIQPAELGDSAMYLCASSLDGADGELFFGEGSRLTVL.

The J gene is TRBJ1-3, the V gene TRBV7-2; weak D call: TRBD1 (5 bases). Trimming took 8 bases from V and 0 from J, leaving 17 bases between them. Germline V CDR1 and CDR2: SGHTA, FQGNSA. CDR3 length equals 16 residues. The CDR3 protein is CASGRRGMNSGNTIYF. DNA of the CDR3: TGTGCCAGCGGCCGCCGGGGGATGAACTCTGGAAACACCATATATTTT.

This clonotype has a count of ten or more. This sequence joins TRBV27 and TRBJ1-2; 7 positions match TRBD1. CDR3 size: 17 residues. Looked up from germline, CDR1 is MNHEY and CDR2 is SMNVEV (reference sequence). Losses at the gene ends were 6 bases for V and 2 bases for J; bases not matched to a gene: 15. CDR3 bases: TGTGCCAGCAGCCCAGGGGGATTGGCCGGAACCAACTATGGCTACACCTTC. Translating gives CASSPGGLAGTNYGYTF.

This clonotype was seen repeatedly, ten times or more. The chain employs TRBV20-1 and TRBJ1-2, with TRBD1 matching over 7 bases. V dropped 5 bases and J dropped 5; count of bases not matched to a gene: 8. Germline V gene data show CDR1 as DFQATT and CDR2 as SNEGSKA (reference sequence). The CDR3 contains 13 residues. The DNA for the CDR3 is TGCAGTGCTCAGACAGGGAGGGGTTATGGCTACACCTTC. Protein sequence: CSAQTGRGYGYTF.

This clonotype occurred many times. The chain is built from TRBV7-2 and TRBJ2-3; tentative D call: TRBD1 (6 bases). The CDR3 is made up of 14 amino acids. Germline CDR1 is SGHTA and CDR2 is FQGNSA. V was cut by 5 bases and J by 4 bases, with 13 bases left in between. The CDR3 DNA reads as TGTGCCAGCAGCGTTACAGGGATCTCAGATACGCAGTATTTT. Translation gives CASSVTGISDTQYF. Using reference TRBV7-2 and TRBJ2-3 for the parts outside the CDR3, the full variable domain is GAGVSQSPSNKVTEKGKDVELRCDPISGHTALYWYRQSLGQGLEFLIYFQGNSAPDKSGLPSDRFSAERTGGSVSTLTIQRTQQEDSAVYLCASSVTGISDTQYFGPGTRLTVL.

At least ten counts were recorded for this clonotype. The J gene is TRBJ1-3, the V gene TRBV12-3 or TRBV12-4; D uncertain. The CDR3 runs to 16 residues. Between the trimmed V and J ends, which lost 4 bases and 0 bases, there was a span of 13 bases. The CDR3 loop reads CASSYTRQHSGNTIYF. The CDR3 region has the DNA TGTGCCAGCAGTTATACCCGACAACACTCTGGAAACACCATATATTTT.

DNA of the CDR3: TGTGCCAGCAGCTTAGCGGAGGGGGCGAGGGCTTTCTTT. Translation gives CASSLAEGARAFF. The chain joins TRBV11-2 to TRBJ1-1; 7 positions match TRBD1. Trimming cost V 1 base and J 11 bases; bases outside gene matches: 7. The CDR3 has 13 amino acids. CDR1 and CDR2 from the germline V gene are SGHAT and FQNNGV.

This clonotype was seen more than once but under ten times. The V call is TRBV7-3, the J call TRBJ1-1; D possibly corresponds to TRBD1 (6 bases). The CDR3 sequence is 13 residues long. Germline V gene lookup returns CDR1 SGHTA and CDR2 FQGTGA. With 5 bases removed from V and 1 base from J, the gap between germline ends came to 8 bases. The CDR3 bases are TGTGCCAGCAGCATGGGACAGAACACTGAAGCTTTCTTT. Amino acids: CASSMGQNTEAFF.

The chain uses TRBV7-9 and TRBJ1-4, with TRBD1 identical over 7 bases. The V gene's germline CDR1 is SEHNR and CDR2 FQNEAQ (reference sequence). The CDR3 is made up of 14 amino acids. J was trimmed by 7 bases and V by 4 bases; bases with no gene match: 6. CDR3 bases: TGTGCCAGCAGCTCAGGACAGGCGGGTGAAAAACTGTTTTTT. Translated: CASSSGQAGEKLFF.

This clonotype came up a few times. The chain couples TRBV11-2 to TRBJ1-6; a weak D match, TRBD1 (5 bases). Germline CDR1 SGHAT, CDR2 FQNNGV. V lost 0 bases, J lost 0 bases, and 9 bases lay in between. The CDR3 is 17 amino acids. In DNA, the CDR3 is TGTGCCAGCAGCTTAGATCAGGGTGACTCCTATAATTCACCCCTCCACTTT. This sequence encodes CASSLDQGDSYNSPLHF.

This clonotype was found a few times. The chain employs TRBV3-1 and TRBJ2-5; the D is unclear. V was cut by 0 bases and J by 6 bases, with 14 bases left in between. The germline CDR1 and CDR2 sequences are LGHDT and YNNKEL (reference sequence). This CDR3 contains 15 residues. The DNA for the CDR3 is TGTGCCAGCAGCCAAGAAGTTGGCGCCGGCAAGACCCAGTACTTC. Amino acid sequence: CASSQEVGAGKTQYF.

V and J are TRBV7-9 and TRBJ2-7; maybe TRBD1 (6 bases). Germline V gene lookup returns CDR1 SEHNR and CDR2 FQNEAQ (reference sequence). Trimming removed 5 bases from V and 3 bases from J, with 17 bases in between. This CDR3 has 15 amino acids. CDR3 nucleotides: TGTGCCAGCAGCACTAGTTGGACAGAGAGCTACGAGCAGTACTTC. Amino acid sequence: CASSTSWTESYEQYF.

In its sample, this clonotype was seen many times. DNA for the CDR3: TGCGCCAGCAGCACTACGGGGGCCGAGCAGTACTTC. Its protein product is CASSTTGAEQYF. The chain uses TRBV5-1 and TRBJ2-7; D may match TRBD1 or TRBD2 (6 bases each). CDR1 is SGHRS and CDR2 is YFSETQ in the germline V gene. The V end was cut by 4 bases, the J end by 6 bases, with 11 bases between. The CDR3 runs 12 residues.

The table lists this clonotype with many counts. The CDR3: CASSLDFLGRNTGELFF. CDR3 nucleotides: TGTGCCAGCAGCTTAGACTTTCTTGGACGGAACACCGGGGAGCTGTTTTTT. This chain links TRBV7-9 with TRBJ2-2, with unresolved D. CDR3 length: 17 residues. Trimming took off 1 base at V and 1 base at J, with 13 bases between the two ends. Looked up from germline, CDR1 is SEHNR and CDR2 is FQNEAQ (reference sequence). Full variable domain (rest looked up from reference TRBV7-9 and TRBJ2-2): DTGVSQNPRHKITKRGQNVTFRCDPISEHNRLYWYRQTLGQGPEFLTYFQNEAQLEKSRLLSDRFSAERPKGSFSTLEIQRTEQGDSAMYLCASSLDFLGRNTGELFFGEGSRLTVL.

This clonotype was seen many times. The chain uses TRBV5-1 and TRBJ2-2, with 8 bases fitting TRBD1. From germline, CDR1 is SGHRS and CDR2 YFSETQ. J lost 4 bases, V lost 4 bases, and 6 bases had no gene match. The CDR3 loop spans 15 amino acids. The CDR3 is CASSADTGGTGELFF. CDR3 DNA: TGCGCCAGCAGCGCGGACACAGGGGGCACCGGGGAGCTGTTTTTT.

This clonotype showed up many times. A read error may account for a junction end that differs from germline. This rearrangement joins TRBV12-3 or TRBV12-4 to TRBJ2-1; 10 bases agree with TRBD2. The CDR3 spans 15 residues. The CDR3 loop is CASRLAGGFYNEQFF. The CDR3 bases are TGTGCCAGCAGATTAGCGGGGGGATTCTACAATGAGCAGTTCTTC.

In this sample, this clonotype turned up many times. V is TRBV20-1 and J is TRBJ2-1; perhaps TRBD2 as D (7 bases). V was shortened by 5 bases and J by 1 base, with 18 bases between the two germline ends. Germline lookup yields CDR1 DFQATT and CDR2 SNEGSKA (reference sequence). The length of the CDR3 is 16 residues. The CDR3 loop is CSAPEGGSGSYNEQFF. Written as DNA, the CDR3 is TGCAGTGCTCCAGAGGGGGGTAGCGGGTCCTACAATGAGCAGTTCTTC.

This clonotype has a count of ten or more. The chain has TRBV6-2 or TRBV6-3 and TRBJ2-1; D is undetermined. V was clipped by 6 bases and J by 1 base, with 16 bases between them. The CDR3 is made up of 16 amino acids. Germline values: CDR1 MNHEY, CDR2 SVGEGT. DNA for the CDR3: TGTGCCAGCAGCTCCCCTTTAAGGGATTCCTACAATGAGCAGTTCTTC. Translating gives CASSSPLRDSYNEQFF.

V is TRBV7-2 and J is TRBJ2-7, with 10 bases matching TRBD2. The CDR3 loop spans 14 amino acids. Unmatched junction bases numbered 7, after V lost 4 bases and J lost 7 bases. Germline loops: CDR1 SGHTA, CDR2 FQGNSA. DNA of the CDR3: TGTGCCAGCAGCTCGAGGACTAGCGGACTAGAGCAGTACTTC. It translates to CASSSRTSGLEQYF.

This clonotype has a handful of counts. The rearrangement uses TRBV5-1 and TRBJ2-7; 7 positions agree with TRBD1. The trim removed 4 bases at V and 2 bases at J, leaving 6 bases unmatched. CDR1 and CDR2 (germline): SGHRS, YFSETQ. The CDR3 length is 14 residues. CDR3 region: CASSITTGTYEQYF. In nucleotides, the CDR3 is TGCGCCAGCAGCATAACGACAGGGACCTACGAGCAGTACTTC.